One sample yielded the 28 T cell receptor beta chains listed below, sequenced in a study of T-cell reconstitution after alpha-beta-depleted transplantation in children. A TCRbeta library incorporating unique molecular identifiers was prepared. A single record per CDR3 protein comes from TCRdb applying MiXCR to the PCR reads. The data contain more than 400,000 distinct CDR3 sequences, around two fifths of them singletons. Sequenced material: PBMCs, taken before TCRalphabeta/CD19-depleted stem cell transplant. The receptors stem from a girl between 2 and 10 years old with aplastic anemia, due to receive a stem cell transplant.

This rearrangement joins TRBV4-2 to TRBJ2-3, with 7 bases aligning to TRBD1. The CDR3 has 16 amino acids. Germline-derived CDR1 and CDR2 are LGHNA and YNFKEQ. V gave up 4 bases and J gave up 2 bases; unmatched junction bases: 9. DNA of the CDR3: TGTGCCAGCAGCCCCGGTACAGGGGCCCACACAGATACGCAGTATTTT. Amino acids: CASSPGTGAHTDTQYF.

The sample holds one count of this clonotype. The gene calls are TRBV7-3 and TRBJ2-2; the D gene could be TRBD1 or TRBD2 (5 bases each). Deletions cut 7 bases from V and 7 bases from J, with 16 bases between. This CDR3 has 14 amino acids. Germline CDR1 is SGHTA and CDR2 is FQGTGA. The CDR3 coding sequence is TGTGCCAGCACTCGGGACCAAGGAGGCGGGGAGCTGTTTTTT. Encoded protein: CASTRDQGGGELFF. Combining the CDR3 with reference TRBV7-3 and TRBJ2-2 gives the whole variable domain GAGVSQTPSNKVTEKGKYVELRCDPISGHTALYWYRQSLGQGPEFLIYFQGTGAADDSGLPNDRFFAVRPEGSVSTLKIQRTERGDSAVYLCASTRDQGGGELFFGEGSRLTVL.

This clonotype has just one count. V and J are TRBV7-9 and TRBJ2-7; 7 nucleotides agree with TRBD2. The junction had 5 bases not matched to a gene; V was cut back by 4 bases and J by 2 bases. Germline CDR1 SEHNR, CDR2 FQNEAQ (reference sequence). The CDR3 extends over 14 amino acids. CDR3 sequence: CASSSPRGTYEQYF. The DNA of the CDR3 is TGTGCCAGCAGCTCGCCGCGGGGGACCTACGAGCAGTACTTC.

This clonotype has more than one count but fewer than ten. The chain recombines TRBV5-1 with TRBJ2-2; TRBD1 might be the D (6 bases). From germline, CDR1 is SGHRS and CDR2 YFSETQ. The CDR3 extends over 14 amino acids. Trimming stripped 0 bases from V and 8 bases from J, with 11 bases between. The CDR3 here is CASSLAGQSGELFF. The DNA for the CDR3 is TGCGCCAGCAGCTTGGCGGGACAAAGTGGGGAGCTGTTTTTT.

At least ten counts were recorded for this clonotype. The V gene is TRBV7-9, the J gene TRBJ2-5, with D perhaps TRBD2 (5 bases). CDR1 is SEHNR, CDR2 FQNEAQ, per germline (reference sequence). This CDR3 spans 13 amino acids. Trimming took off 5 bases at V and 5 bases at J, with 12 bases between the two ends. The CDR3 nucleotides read TGTGCCAGCAGCCTAAGCGGATCGGAGACCCAGTACTTC. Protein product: CASSLSGSETQYF.

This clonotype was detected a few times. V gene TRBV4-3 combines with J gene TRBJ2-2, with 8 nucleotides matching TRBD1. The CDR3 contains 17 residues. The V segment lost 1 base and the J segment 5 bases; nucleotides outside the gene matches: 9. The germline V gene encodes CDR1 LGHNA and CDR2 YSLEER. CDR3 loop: CASSQGSGQEGTGELFF. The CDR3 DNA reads TGCGCCAGCAGCCAAGGTTCGGGACAGGAGGGGACCGGGGAGCTGTTTTTT.

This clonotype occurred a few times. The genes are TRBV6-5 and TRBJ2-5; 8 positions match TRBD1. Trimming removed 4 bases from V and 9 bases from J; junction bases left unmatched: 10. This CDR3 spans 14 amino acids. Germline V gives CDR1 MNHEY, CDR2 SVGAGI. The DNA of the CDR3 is TGTGCCAGCAGTTTAGACAGGGGTGGTGAGGCCCAGTACTTC. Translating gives CASSLDRGGEAQYF.

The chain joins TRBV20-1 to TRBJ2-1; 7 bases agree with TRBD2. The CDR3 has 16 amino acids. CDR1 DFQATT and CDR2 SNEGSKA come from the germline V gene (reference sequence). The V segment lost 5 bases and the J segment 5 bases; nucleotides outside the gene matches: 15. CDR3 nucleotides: TGCAGTGCTGCCTCTTGGGGCGGGAGTGGCCACAATGAGCAGTTCTTC. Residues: CSAASWGGSGHNEQFF.

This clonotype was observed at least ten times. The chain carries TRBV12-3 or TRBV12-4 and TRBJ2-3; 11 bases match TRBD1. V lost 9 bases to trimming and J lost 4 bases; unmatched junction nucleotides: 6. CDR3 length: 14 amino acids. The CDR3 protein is CASRTGGAADTQYF. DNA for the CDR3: TGTGCCAGTCGGACAGGGGGCGCCGCAGATACGCAGTATTTT.

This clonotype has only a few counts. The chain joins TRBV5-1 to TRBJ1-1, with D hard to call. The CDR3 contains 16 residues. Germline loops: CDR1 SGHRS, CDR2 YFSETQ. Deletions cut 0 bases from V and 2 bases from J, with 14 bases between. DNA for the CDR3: TGCGCCAGCAGCTTGGCAGGCTTGGATGGTAACACTGAAGCTTTCTTT. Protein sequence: CASSLAGLDGNTEAFF.

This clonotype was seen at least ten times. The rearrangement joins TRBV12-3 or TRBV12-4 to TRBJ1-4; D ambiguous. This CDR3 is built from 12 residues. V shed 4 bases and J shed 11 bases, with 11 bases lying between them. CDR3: CASSSDGRKLFF. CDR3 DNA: TGTGCCAGCAGTTCGGACGGGCGGAAACTGTTTTTT.

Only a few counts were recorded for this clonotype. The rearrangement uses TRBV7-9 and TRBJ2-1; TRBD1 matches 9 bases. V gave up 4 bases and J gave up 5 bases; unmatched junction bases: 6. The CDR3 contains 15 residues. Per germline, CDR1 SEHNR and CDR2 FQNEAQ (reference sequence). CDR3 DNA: TGTGCCAGCAGCTCCGGGACAGGGTATCACAATGAGCAGTTCTTC. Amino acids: CASSSGTGYHNEQFF. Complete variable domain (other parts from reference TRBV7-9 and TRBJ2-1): DTGVSQNPRHKITKRGQNVTFRCDPISEHNRLYWYRQTLGQGPEFLTYFQNEAQLEKSRLLSDRFSAERPKGSFSTLEIQRTEQGDSAMYLCASSSGTGYHNEQFFGPGTRLTVL.

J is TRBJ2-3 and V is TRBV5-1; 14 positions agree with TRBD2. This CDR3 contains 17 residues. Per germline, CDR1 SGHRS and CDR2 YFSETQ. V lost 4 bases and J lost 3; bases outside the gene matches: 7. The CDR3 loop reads CASSVPGTSGRTDTQYF. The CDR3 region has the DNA TGCGCCAGCAGCGTACCCGGGACTAGCGGGAGAACAGATACGCAGTATTTT. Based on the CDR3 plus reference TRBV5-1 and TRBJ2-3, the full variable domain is KAGVTQTPRYLIKTRGQQVTLSCSPISGHRSVSWYQQTPGQGLQFLFEYFSETQRNKGNFPGRFSGRQFSNSRSEMNVSTLELGDSALYLCASSVPGTSGRTDTQYFGPGTRLTVL.

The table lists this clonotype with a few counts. The CDR3 sequence: CASIPNARASGTYEQYF. Written as DNA, the CDR3 is TGTGCCAGCATTCCAAACGCCCGGGCTAGCGGGACCTACGAGCAGTACTTC. The chain uses TRBV28 and TRBJ2-7; 9 nucleotides agree with TRBD2. V trimming: 7 bases; J trimming: 2 bases; junction bases outside the gene matches: 15. CDR1 is MDHEN and CDR2 is SYDVKM in the germline V gene. The CDR3 contains 17 residues.

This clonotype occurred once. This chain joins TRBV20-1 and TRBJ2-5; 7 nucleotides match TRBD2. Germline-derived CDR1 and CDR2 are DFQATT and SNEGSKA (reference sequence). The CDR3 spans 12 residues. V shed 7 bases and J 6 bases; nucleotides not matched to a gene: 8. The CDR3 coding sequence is TGCAGTGGTGTTCCGGGGGGTCAGACCCAGTACTTC. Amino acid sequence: CSGVPGGQTQYF.

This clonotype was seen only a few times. The chain's CDR3 is CSARDAKPITDTQYF. Written as DNA, the CDR3 is TGCAGTGCTAGAGATGCAAAACCGATCACAGATACGCAGTATTTT. This sequence joins TRBV20-1 and TRBJ2-3, with D hard to call. The germline V and J ends were trimmed by 0 bases and 2 bases, with 12 bases remaining between them. CDR1 is DFQATT and CDR2 is SNEGSKA in the germline V gene (reference sequence). This CDR3 region has 15 residues.

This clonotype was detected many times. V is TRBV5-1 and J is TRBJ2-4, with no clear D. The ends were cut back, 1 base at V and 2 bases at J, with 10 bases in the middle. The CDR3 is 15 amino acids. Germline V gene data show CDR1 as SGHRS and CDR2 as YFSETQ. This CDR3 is CASSLNWGSKNIQYF. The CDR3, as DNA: TGCGCCAGCAGCTTGAATTGGGGATCCAAAAACATTCAGTACTTC.

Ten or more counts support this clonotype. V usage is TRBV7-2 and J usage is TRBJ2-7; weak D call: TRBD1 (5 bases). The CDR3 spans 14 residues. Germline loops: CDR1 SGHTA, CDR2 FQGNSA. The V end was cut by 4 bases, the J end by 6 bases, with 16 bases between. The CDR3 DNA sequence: TGTGCCAGCAGCTCCGGTGGCAGGGCAGGCGAGCAGTACTTC. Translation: CASSSGGRAGEQYF.

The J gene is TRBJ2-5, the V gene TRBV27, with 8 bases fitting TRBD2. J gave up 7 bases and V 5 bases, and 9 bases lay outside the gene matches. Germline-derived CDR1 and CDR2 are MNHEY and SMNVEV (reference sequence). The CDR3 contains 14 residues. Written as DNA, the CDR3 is TGTGCCAGCAGTCCGACTAGCGTCCCAACGACCCAGTACTTC. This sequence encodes CASSPTSVPTTQYF.

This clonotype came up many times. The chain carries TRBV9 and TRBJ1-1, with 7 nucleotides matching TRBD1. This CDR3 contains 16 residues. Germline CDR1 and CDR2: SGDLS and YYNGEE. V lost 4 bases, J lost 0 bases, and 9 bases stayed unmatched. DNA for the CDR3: TGTGCCAGCAGCCCCTCGGGACAGCTAATGAACACTGAAGCTTTCTTT. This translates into CASSPSGQLMNTEAFF. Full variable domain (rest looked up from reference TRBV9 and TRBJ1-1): DSGVTQTPKHLITATGQRVTLRCSPRSGDLSVYWYQQSLDQGLQFLIQYYNGEERAKGNILERFSAQQFPDLHSELNLSSLELGDSALYFCASSPSGQLMNTEAFFGQGTRLTVV.

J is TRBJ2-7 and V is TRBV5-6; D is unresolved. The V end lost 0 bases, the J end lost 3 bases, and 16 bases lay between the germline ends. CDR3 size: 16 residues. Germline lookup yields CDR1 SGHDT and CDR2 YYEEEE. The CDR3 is CASSLASRPRDYEQYF. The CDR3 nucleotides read TGTGCCAGCAGCTTGGCCTCTCGGCCAAGGGACTACGAGCAGTACTTC.

CDR3 amino acids: CSVVGTGYNEQFF. The CDR3 nucleotides are TGCAGCGTTGTAGGGACAGGTTACAATGAGCAGTTCTTC. V is TRBV29-1 and J is TRBJ2-1; 8 bases are a match to TRBD1. V lost 4 bases and J lost 4; bases outside the gene matches: 3. Germline-derived CDR1 and CDR2 are SQVTM and ANQGSEA. The CDR3 sequence is 13 residues long.

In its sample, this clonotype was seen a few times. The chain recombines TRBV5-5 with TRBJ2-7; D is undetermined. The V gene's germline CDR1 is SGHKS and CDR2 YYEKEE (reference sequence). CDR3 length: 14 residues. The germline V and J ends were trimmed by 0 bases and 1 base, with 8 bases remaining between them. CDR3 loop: CASSLELPSYEQYF. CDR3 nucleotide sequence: TGTGCCAGCAGCTTGGAACTGCCGTCCTACGAGCAGTACTTC. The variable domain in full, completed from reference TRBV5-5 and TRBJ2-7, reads DAGVTQSPTHLIKTRGQQVTLRCSPISGHKSVSWYQQVLGQGPQFIFQYYEKEERGRGNFPDRFSARQFPNYSSELNVNALLLGDSALYLCASSLELPSYEQYFGPGTRLTVT.

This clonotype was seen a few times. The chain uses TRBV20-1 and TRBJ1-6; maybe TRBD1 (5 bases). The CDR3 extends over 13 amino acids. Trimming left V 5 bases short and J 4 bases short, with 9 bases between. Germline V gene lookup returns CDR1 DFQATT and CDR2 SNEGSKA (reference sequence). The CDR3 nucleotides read TGCAGTGCTCGTCCAGGGTATAATTCACCCCTCCACTTT. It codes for CSARPGYNSPLHF.

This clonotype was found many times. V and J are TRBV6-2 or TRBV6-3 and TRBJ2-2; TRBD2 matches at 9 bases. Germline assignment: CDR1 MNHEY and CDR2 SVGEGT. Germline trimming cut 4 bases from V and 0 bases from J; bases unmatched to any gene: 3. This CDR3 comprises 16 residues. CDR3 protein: CASSSRLAANTGELFF. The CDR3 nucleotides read TGTGCCAGCAGTTCCCGACTAGCGGCGAACACCGGGGAGCTGTTTTTT.

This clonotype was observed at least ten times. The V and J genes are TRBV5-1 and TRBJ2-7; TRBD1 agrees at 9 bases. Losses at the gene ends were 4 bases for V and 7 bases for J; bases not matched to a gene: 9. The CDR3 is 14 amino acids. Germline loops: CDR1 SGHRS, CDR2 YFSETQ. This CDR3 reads CASSALIGQGEQYF. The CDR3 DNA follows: TGCGCCAGCAGCGCGTTAATAGGACAGGGGGAGCAGTACTTC.

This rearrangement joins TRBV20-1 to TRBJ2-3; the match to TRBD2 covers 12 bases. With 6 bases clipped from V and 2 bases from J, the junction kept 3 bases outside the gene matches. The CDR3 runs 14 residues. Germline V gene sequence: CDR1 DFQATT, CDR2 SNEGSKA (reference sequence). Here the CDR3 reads CSARLAGATDTQYF. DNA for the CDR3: TGCAGTGCGAGACTAGCGGGAGCCACAGATACGCAGTATTTT.

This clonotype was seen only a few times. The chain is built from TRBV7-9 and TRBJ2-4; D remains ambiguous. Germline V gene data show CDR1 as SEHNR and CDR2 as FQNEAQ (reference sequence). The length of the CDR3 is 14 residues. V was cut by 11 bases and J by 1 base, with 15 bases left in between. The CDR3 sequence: CASGSASAKNIQYF. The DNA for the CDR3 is TGTGCCTCCGGCTCAGCTTCGGCCAAAAACATTCAGTACTTC. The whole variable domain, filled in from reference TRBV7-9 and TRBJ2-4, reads DTGVSQNPRHKITKRGQNVTFRCDPISEHNRLYWYRQTLGQGPEFLTYFQNEAQLEKSRLLSDRFSAERPKGSFSTLEIQRTEQGDSAMYLCASGSASAKNIQYFGAGTRLSVL.